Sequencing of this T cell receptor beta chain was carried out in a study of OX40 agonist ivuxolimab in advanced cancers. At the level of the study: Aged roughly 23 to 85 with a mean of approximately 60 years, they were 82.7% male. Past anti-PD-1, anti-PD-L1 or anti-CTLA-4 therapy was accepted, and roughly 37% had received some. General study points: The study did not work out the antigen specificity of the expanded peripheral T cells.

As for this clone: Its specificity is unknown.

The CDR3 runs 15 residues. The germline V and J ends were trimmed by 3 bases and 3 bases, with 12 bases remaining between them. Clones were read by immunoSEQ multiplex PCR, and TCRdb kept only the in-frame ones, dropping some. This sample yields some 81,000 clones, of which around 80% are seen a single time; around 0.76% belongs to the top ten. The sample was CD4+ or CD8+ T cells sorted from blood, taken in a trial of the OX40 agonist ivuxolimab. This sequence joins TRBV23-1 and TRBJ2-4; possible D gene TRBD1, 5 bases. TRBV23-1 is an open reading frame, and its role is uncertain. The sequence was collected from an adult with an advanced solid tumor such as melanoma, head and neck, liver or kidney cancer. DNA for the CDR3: TGCGCCAGCAGTCATAGGGTAGGGGACAAAAACATTCAGTACTTC. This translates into CASSHRVGDKNIQYF.